The 19 T cell receptor beta chains reported below all come from one sample, sequenced in a study of blood T cells in healthy people across ages. Through a sample-barcoded 5' primer and a J-beta primer mix, a second PCR was run for roughly 6 to 12 cycles. TCRdb reanalysed the 5' RACE reads using MiXCR and keeps one entry per CDR3 protein. The sample has hundreds of thousands of distinct CDR3 sequences, around 68% seen once. The sequenced sample consisted of blood. The source is a man aged 30-40 years in good health.

This clonotype came up once. The rearrangement uses TRBV28 and TRBJ1-2, with D unclear. CDR1 and CDR2 from the germline V gene are MDHEN and SYDVKM. This CDR3 has 11 amino acids. V lost 6 bases and J 3 bases, leaving 5 bases between the germline ends. This CDR3 is CASRIDYGYTF. The CDR3 nucleotides read TGTGCCAGCAGGATCGACTATGGCTACACCTTC.

This chain joins TRBV4-2 and TRBJ2-5; TRBD2 matches 7 bases. CDR3 length equals 15 residues. V dropped 4 bases and J dropped 5; count of bases not matched to a gene: 10. Germline loops: CDR1 LGHNA, CDR2 YNFKEQ. The CDR3 spells CASSLNIAGGETQYF. In nucleotides, the CDR3 is TGTGCCAGCAGCCTAAACATAGCGGGTGGGGAGACCCAGTACTTC.

In this sample, this clonotype turned up a few times. The chain couples TRBV20-1 to TRBJ1-2, with TRBD1 identical over 10 bases. CDR1 DFQATT and CDR2 SNEGSKA come from the germline V gene (reference sequence). CDR3 size: 14 residues. The V segment lost 7 bases and the J segment 4 bases; nucleotides outside the gene matches: 9. CDR3 DNA: TGCAGTGACCTCGACAGGGGGCGCCGCTATGGCTACACCTTC. Translation gives CSDLDRGRRYGYTF.

The rearrangement uses TRBV7-9 and TRBJ2-7, with D maybe TRBD1 (5 bases). Trimming pared 5 bases from V and 1 base from J, leaving 12 bases between. Germline CDR1 SEHNR, CDR2 FQNEAQ (reference sequence). The CDR3 is 14 residues long. CDR3 nucleotides: TGTGCCAGCAGCCCTCAGGGTAATTCCTACGAGCAGTACTTC. This translates into CASSPQGNSYEQYF.

The V call is TRBV27, the J call TRBJ1-1; 7 bases map to TRBD1. CDR1 MNHEY and CDR2 SMNVEV come from the germline V gene (reference sequence). CDR3 length: 15 residues. Trimming cost V 0 bases and J 7 bases; bases outside gene matches: 8. CDR3 sequence (DNA): TGTGCCAGCAGTTTATCAGGTCGAACAGGGGTTGAAGCTTTCTTT. Amino acid sequence: CASSLSGRTGVEAFF.

This clonotype was detected once. The chain couples TRBV29-1 to TRBJ1-2; D remains unclear. The CDR3 consists of 13 residues. The V end lost 4 bases, the J end lost 2 bases, and 11 bases lay between the germline ends. Germline V gene sequence: CDR1 SQVTM, CDR2 ANQGSEA. For the CDR3, the DNA is TGCAGCGTTGGGGGTATCCTAAACTATGGCTACACCTTC. Its translation: CSVGGILNYGYTF.

The J gene is TRBJ1-6, the V gene TRBV20-1; 11 bases agree with TRBD1. CDR3 length: 15 amino acids. Germline values: CDR1 DFQATT, CDR2 SNEGSKA (reference sequence). J gave up 9 bases and V 1 base, and 5 bases lay outside the gene matches. This CDR3 reads CSARGTGTGGSPLHF. CDR3 sequence (DNA): TGCAGTGCTAGAGGAACCGGGACAGGGGGTTCACCCCTCCACTTT.

V usage is TRBV14 and J usage is TRBJ2-7; the D gene is possibly TRBD2 (5 bases). Per germline, CDR1 SGHDN and CDR2 FVKESK. The CDR3 sequence is 15 residues long. The V gene lost 0 bases and the J gene lost 2 bases, with 11 bases spanning the gap. CDR3 nucleotides: TGTGCCAGCAGCCAAGAGAGACTAAGCCCCTACGAGCAGTACTTC. It is translated as CASSQERLSPYEQYF.

The chain carries TRBV20-1 and TRBJ2-7, with 7 bases that match TRBD1. The junction had 10 bases not matched to a gene; V was cut back by 5 bases and J by 0 bases. Germline V lookup: CDR1 DFQATT, CDR2 SNEGSKA (reference sequence). CDR3 length equals 15 residues. The chain's CDR3 is CSAFTPGQSSYEQYF. The CDR3 DNA reads as TGCAGTGCTTTTACCCCGGGACAGAGCTCCTACGAGCAGTACTTC.

The chain uses TRBV5-1 and TRBJ2-7; perhaps TRBD2 as D (6 bases). This CDR3 is 15 amino acids long. Germline V CDR1 and CDR2: SGHRS, YFSETQ. Trimming shortened V by 2 bases and J by 5 bases, and 17 bases separated the two germline ends. CDR3 in amino acids: CASSFTGTPRDEQYF. The CDR3 region has the DNA TGCGCCAGCAGCTTTACCGGGACTCCTAGGGACGAGCAGTACTTC.

The sample holds a few counts of this clonotype. The chain employs TRBV7-9 and TRBJ2-5; 8 nucleotides align to TRBD2. Germline lookup yields CDR1 SEHNR and CDR2 FQNEAQ (reference sequence). Trimming cost V 2 bases and J 1 base; bases outside gene matches: 6. The CDR3 covers 16 residues. CDR3 sequence (DNA): TGTGCCAGCAGCTTAAAGCGGGGGACCGTCCAAGAGACCCAGTACTTC. Encoded protein: CASSLKRGTVQETQYF.

CDR3 DNA: TGCAGTGCTAGAGACAAGGGGGGCAATCAGCCCCAGCATTTT. Encoded protein: CSARDKGGNQPQHF. The chain couples TRBV20-1 to TRBJ1-5; possibly TRBD1 for D (6 bases). Germline V lookup: CDR1 DFQATT, CDR2 SNEGSKA (reference sequence). This CDR3 spans 14 amino acids. Trimming pared 0 bases from V and 2 bases from J, leaving 8 bases between.

The J gene is TRBJ2-1, the V gene TRBV20-1; TRBD2 might be the D (5 bases). The CDR3 totals 15 residues. Trimming cost V 6 bases and J 4 bases, with 19 bases left between them. Per germline, CDR1 DFQATT and CDR2 SNEGSKA (reference sequence). The CDR3 region is CSACPRRGAYNEQFF. CDR3 DNA sequence: TGCAGTGCCTGCCCCCGACGGGGAGCTTACAATGAGCAGTTCTTC.

This sequence joins TRBV5-1 and TRBJ2-4; perhaps TRBD2 as D (6 bases). The V end lost 0 bases, the J end lost 7 bases, and 17 bases lay between the germline ends. This CDR3 contains 16 residues. In germline, CDR1 is SGHRS, CDR2 YFSETQ. The CDR3 DNA sequence: TGCGCCAGCAGCTTGGGGGACCATCGGGGAGGTAACATTCAGTACTTC. Protein sequence: CASSLGDHRGGNIQYF.

This clonotype has just a few counts. The chain joins TRBV12-3 or TRBV12-4 to TRBJ1-2; D unresolved. The CDR3 spans 14 residues. V lost 3 bases and J lost 6, with 14 bases in between. For the CDR3, the DNA is TGTGCCAGCAGTTTGAGGGAAGGGTGGAATGGCTACACCTTC. Translation: CASSLREGWNGYTF.

This clonotype has a handful of counts. The V gene is TRBV7-9, the J gene TRBJ1-2; 8 nucleotides match TRBD1. The V gene's germline CDR1 is SEHNR and CDR2 FQNEAQ (reference sequence). Trimming took 7 bases from V and 4 from J; bases not matched to a gene: 5. The CDR3 spans 13 residues. CDR3 loop: CASTDRGAYGYTF. The CDR3 nucleotides read TGTGCCAGCACCGACAGGGGCGCCTATGGCTACACCTTC.

The chain joins TRBV30 to TRBJ2-6; tentative D call: TRBD2 (5 bases). CDR3 length: 14 residues. V was shortened by 1 base and J by 1 base, with 5 bases between the two germline ends. The germline V gene has CDR1 GTSNPN and CDR2 SVGIG (reference sequence). The CDR3 spells CAWSGGSGANVLTF. The CDR3 DNA reads as TGTGCCTGGAGTGGCGGGTCTGGGGCCAACGTCCTGACTTTC.

There are a few counts of this clonotype. The genes are TRBV7-2 and TRBJ2-5; no clear D. The CDR3 covers 13 residues. Germline V CDR1 and CDR2: SGHTA, FQGNSA. V gave up 3 bases and J gave up 2 bases, with 7 bases separating them. The CDR3 DNA sequence: TGTGCCAGCAGCTTCCAGGTGCAAGAGACCCAGTACTTC. Translation gives CASSFQVQETQYF.

With respect to this clonotype: It is unclear where the CDR3 begins or ends on the DNA, so no DNA is shown, and the CDR3 is as TCRdb lists it. The CDR3 loop is CASSLKVAGGSYNEQLF. The gene calls are TRBV4-3 and TRBJ2-1; no check of the table's D call, TRBD1, against the DNA was made. Germline V gene sequence: CDR1 LGHNA, CDR2 YSLEER. The CDR3 region is 17 residues in length, termini included.